The 19 T cell receptor beta chains listed next were all sequenced from one sample in a study of T cell responses to AZD1222 COVID-19 vaccine. Method: immunoSEQ multiplex PCR; TCRdb's copy keeps in-frame clones and lacks some. The table lists 95,000 to 100,000 clones, 90% of them singletons. The sequencing used peripheral blood, collected on day 0 of AZD1222 vaccination. The receptors were gathered from an adult in good health.

The chain joins TRBV27 to TRBJ1-1, with 8 positions matching TRBD1. Germline CDR1 reads MNHEY; CDR2 reads SMNVEV (reference sequence). This CDR3 has 14 residues. The V segment lost 8 bases and the J segment 0 bases; nucleotides outside the gene matches: 5. The CDR3 coding sequence is TGTGCCAGCTTGGGACAGGCTATGAACACTGAAGCTTTCTTT. This encodes CASLGQAMNTEAFF.

The V and J genes are TRBV7-9 and TRBJ1-2; TRBD1 aligns across 8 bases. V lost 3 bases, J lost 2 bases, and 2 bases stayed unmatched. CDR1 and CDR2 from the germline V gene are SEHNR and FQNEAQ (reference sequence). The CDR3 contains 14 residues. The CDR3 is CASSLAGGNYGYTF. CDR3 bases: TGTGCCAGCAGCTTGGCAGGGGGCAACTATGGCTACACCTTC.

The V gene is TRBV3-1 (or the pseudogene TRBV3-2), the J gene TRBJ1-2; TRBD1 is a possible D gene (6 bases). CDR1 is LGHDT, CDR2 YNNKEL, per germline (reference sequence). The CDR3 length is 15 residues. V was shortened by 1 base and J by 6 bases, with 15 bases between the two germline ends. The CDR3 nucleotides are TGTGCCAGCAGCCAAGTCAGGCAGGGGACCGATGGCTACACCTTC. Translating it yields CASSQVRQGTDGYTF.

This rearrangement joins TRBV28 to TRBJ1-3; maybe TRBD1 (5 bases). This CDR3 has 15 amino acids. V gave up 10 bases and J gave up 0 bases, with 16 bases separating them. Germline CDR1 is MDHEN and CDR2 is SYDVKM. The CDR3 DNA is TGTGCCACAAACCGGGACGGAGTCTCTGGAAACACCATATATTTT. Translating gives CATNRDGVSGNTIYF.

The chain joins TRBV7-2 to TRBJ2-7, with 7 bases that match TRBD2. The CDR3 is 17 amino acids. Germline assignment: CDR1 SGHTA and CDR2 FQGNSA. With V trimmed by 0 bases and J by 2 bases, 10 bases remained unmatched. CDR3 loop: CASSLAMGGSLPYEQYF. CDR3 sequence (DNA): TGTGCCAGCAGCTTAGCGATGGGCGGGAGTCTCCCCTACGAGCAGTACTTC.

The chain has TRBV9 and TRBJ2-1; 8 bases map to TRBD2. Per germline, CDR1 SGDLS and CDR2 YYNGEE. Germline trimming cut 0 bases from V and 5 bases from J; bases unmatched to any gene: 1. There are 14 residues in the CDR3. The CDR3 DNA follows: TGTGCCAGCAGCGTAGACGGGAGGGACAATGAGCAGTTCTTC. Translating it yields CASSVDGRDNEQFF.

The chain recombines TRBV27 with TRBJ2-1; D is unresolved. The CDR3 consists of 14 residues. CDR1 is MNHEY and CDR2 is SMNVEV in the germline V gene (reference sequence). The ends were cut back, 6 bases at V and 2 bases at J, with 11 bases in the middle. The CDR3 loop is CASSTRTAYNEQFF. In nucleotides, the CDR3 is TGTGCCAGCAGCACCCGGACGGCCTACAATGAGCAGTTCTTC.

This sequence joins TRBV6-6 and TRBJ1-2; D call uncertain. V lost 7 bases and J 4 bases, leaving 4 bases between the germline ends. Germline assignment: CDR1 MNHNY and CDR2 SVGAGI (reference sequence). This CDR3 has 10 residues. The CDR3 here is CASISYGYTF. The CDR3 DNA is TGTGCCAGCATCTCCTATGGCTACACCTTC.

CDR3 coding DNA: TGTGCCAGCAGCACCAGACAATTGGCCAATCAGCCCCAGCATTTT. Protein product: CASSTRQLANQPQHF. The chain joins TRBV7-8 to TRBJ1-5; D not resolved. The CDR3 spans 15 residues. Germline V gene data show CDR1 as SGHVS and CDR2 as FQNEAQ. The ends were cut back, 5 bases at V and 3 bases at J, with 14 bases in the middle.

This chain joins TRBV18 and TRBJ1-3, with 8 bases fitting TRBD1. In germline, CDR1 is KGHSH, CDR2 LQKENI. The trim removed 3 bases at V and 0 bases at J, leaving 4 bases unmatched. This CDR3 comprises 16 residues. CDR3 sequence: CASSPSGTGSGNTIYF. The CDR3 bases are TGTGCCAGCTCACCTTCCGGGACAGGCTCTGGAAACACCATATATTTT.

Notes on this clone: Mismatch with germline at one junction end may stem from a read error. V gene TRBV7-9 combines with J gene TRBJ2-1; D possibly corresponds to TRBD2 (5 bases). Germline V gives CDR1 SEHNR, CDR2 FQNEAQ (reference sequence). CDR3 length: 14 amino acids. CDR3 region: CASSLADWYNEQFF. CDR3 DNA: TGTGCCAGCAGCCTAGCCGACTGGTACAATGAGCAGTTCTTC. Full variable domain (remainder filled in from reference TRBV7-9 and TRBJ2-1): DTGVSQNPRHKITKRGQNVTFRCDPISEHNRLYWYRQTLGQGPEFLTYFQNEAQLEKSRLLSDRFSAERPKGSFSTLEIQRTEQGDSAMYLCASSLADWYNEQFFGPGTRLTVL.

The chain has TRBV9 and TRBJ2-5; D gene ambiguous. Germline V gene data show CDR1 as SGDLS and CDR2 as YYNGEE. V gave up 0 bases and J gave up 1 base, with 7 bases separating them. There are 14 residues in the CDR3. In nucleotides, the CDR3 is TGTGCCAGCAGCGTAGGGGCGGCCCAAGAGACCCAGTACTTC. Protein product: CASSVGAAQETQYF.

The V gene is TRBV5-4, the J gene TRBJ2-5; TRBD1 matches 10 bases. The junction had 8 bases not matched to a gene; V was cut back by 5 bases and J by 4 bases. The CDR3 has 15 residues. Germline V CDR1 and CDR2: SGHNT, YYREEE (reference sequence). The CDR3 loop is CASRPGTGVGETQYF. The CDR3 DNA is TGTGCCAGCAGACCCGGGACAGGGGTAGGAGAGACCCAGTACTTC.

This clone is a singleton in its sample. J is TRBJ2-3 and V is TRBV28; tentative D call: TRBD1 (5 bases). Trimming left V 5 bases short and J 1 base short, with 19 bases between. The CDR3 is 17 amino acids. The germline V gene encodes CDR1 MDHEN and CDR2 SYDVKM. This CDR3 is CASSPSGQDIRTDTQYF. The CDR3 nucleotides are TGTGCCAGCAGTCCCTCCGGGCAGGACATACGCACAGATACGCAGTATTTT.

The genes are TRBV6-5 and TRBJ1-5; D is undetermined. The length of the CDR3 is 14 residues. The V gene's germline CDR1 is MNHEY and CDR2 SVGAGI. Trimming shortened V by 6 bases and J by 1 base, and 10 bases separated the two germline ends. The CDR3 loop is CASRPGSSNQPQHF. CDR3 coding DNA: TGTGCCAGCAGACCCGGATCCAGCAATCAGCCCCAGCATTTT.

J is TRBJ2-1 and V is TRBV9, with 12 bases fitting TRBD2. The CDR3 is made up of 16 amino acids. The V and J ends lost 0 bases and 8 bases, in that order; junction bases with no gene match: 6. Germline V gene sequence: CDR1 SGDLS, CDR2 YYNGEE. CDR3 bases: TGTGCCAGCAGCGTAGAACTAGCGGGAGGTGGCGATGAGCAGTTCTTC. Translation: CASSVELAGGGDEQFF. Full variable domain (missing parts from reference TRBV9 and TRBJ2-1): DSGVTQTPKHLITATGQRVTLRCSPRSGDLSVYWYQQSLDQGLQFLIQYYNGEERAKGNILERFSAQQFPDLHSELNLSSLELGDSALYFCASSVELAGGGDEQFFGPGTRLTVL.

The chain carries TRBV5-8 and TRBJ2-7; 13 bases fit TRBD2. V lost 3 bases to trimming and J lost 0 bases; unmatched junction nucleotides: 0. Germline values: CDR1 SGHTS, CDR2 YDEGEE. This CDR3 has 15 amino acids. CDR3 DNA sequence: TGTGCCAGCAGCTGGACTAGCGGGAGCTCCTACGAGCAGTACTTC. It specifies CASSWTSGSSYEQYF.

The V call is TRBV19, the J call TRBJ1-5; TRBD1 is a possible D gene (5 bases). The CDR3 has 15 amino acids. Trimming removed 5 bases at V and 4 bases at J, with 15 bases between. Germline CDR1 reads LNHDA; CDR2 reads SQIVND (reference sequence). This chain's CDR3 is CASSGDGSWNQPQHF. CDR3 bases: TGTGCCAGTAGTGGGGACGGCAGTTGGAATCAGCCCCAGCATTTT.

The chain combines TRBV28 with TRBJ1-1, with 8 bases fitting TRBD1. From germline, CDR1 is MDHEN and CDR2 SYDVKM. The length of the CDR3 is 12 residues. Germline trimming cut 6 bases from V and 4 bases from J; bases unmatched to any gene: 1. The CDR3 protein is CASSTGGTEAFF. CDR3 nucleotides: TGTGCCAGCAGCACAGGGGGCACTGAAGCTTTCTTT.